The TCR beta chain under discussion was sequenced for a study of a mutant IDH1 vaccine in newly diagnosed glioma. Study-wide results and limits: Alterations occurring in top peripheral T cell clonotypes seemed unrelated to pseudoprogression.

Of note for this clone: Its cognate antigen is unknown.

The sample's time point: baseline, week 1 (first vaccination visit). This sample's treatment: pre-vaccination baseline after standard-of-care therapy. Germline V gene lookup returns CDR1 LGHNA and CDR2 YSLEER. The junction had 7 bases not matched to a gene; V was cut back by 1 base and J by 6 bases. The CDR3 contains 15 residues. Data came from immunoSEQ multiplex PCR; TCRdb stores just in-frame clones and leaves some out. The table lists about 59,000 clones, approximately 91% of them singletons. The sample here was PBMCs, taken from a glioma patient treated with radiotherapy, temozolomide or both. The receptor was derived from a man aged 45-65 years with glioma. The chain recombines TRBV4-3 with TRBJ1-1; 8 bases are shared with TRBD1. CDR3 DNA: TGCGCCAGCAGCCAAGGGAGGACAGGGAAGGCTGAAGCTTTCTTT. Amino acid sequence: CASSQGRTGKAEAFF.